A single sample gave rise to the 21 T cell receptor beta chains below, sequenced in a study of T cell changes during pregnancy in multiple sclerosis. The protocol was immunoSEQ multiplex PCR, while the TCRdb copy is restricted to in-frame clones and leaves out a portion. Here the sample spans roughly 61,000 clones, 90% being singletons. The source was peripheral blood, collected in the first trimester of pregnancy. The source of these receptors is a female donor in good health, enrolled as a control in a pregnancy study.

V usage is TRBV27 and J usage is TRBJ2-1; possibly TRBD2 for D (6 bases). The length of the CDR3 is 15 residues. Trimming pared 2 bases from V and 4 bases from J, leaving 12 bases between. CDR1 and CDR2 from the germline V gene are MNHEY and SMNVEV (reference sequence). This chain's CDR3 is CASSLGRIAYNEQFF. For the CDR3, the DNA is TGTGCCAGCAGTTTAGGGAGGATCGCTTACAATGAGCAGTTCTTC.

This chain uses TRBV9 with TRBJ2-1; no firm D call. Germline V lookup: CDR1 SGDLS, CDR2 YYNGEE. V lost 3 bases to trimming and J lost 3 bases, with 13 bases between them. This CDR3 has 15 residues. CDR3 residues: CASSESSVVYNEQFF. CDR3 DNA sequence: TGTGCCAGCAGCGAATCCTCCGTAGTCTACAATGAGCAGTTCTTC.

This chain uses TRBV13 with TRBJ2-7; D may be TRBD2 (7 bases). CDR1 PRHDT and CDR2 FYEKMQ come from the germline V gene (reference sequence). The length of the CDR3 is 15 residues. The V end was cut by 6 bases, the J end by 1 base, with 16 bases between. CDR3 amino acids: CASSMGGRGSYEQYF. CDR3 sequence (DNA): TGTGCCAGCAGTATGGGGGGGCGCGGGTCCTACGAGCAGTACTTC.

This clone appeared once. The J gene is TRBJ1-2, the V gene TRBV4-3; D not certain. The germline gives CDR1 LGHNA, CDR2 YSLEER. The CDR3 consists of 18 residues. V was pared by 0 bases and J by 2 bases, with 19 bases between. CDR3 residues: CASSQDIRKAGSNYGYTF. The CDR3 nucleotides read TGCGCCAGCAGCCAAGATATTCGTAAGGCAGGATCGAACTATGGCTACACCTTC.

The genes are TRBV10-3 and TRBJ1-4; D is unclear. In germline, CDR1 is ENHRY, CDR2 SYGVKD. CDR3 size: 15 residues. Trimming shortened V by 0 bases and J by 7 bases, and 12 bases separated the two germline ends. The CDR3 here is CAISESTQRGEKLFF. The CDR3 DNA follows: TGTGCCATCAGTGAGTCAACTCAGCGAGGTGAAAAACTGTTTTTT.

The CDR3 DNA follows: TGTGCCAGCAGTCCTAGGACAGGGAAGGAGACCCAGTACTTC. Translated, it gives CASSPRTGKETQYF. The chain uses TRBV2 and TRBJ2-5; 8 nucleotides align to TRBD1. This CDR3 is built from 14 residues. V gave up 5 bases and J gave up 5 bases; unmatched junction bases: 7. The germline CDR1 and CDR2 sequences are SNHLY and FYNNEI.

The rearrangement links TRBV7-2 to TRBJ2-4, with D possibly matching TRBD2 (7 bases). The CDR3 extends over 15 amino acids. Between the trimmed V and J ends, which lost 1 base and 6 bases, there was a span of 13 bases. Looked up from germline, CDR1 is SGHTA and CDR2 is FQGNSA. The CDR3 DNA reads as TGTGCCAGCAGCTTAGACAGGGCGGGGGTAAACATTCAGTACTTC. It codes for CASSLDRAGVNIQYF.

The V gene is TRBV5-6, the J gene TRBJ2-2, with 7 positions matching TRBD1. The CDR3 is 13 amino acids. V lost 4 bases to trimming and J lost 6 bases; unmatched junction nucleotides: 3. Germline V gene data show CDR1 as SGHDT and CDR2 as YYEEEE. CDR3 in DNA: TGTGCCAGCAGCCTAGACAGGGCCGGGGAGCTGTTTTTT. The encoded protein is CASSLDRAGELFF.

As concerns this clone: In the same sample, other DNA sequences code for this CDR3. The rearrangement uses TRBV11-3 and TRBJ2-7; no firm D call. The CDR3 extends over 12 amino acids. The germline V and J ends were trimmed by 1 base and 3 bases, with 4 bases remaining between them. Germline V lookup: CDR1 SGHNT, CDR2 YENEEA. In DNA form, the CDR3 reads TGTGCCAGCAGCTTAGGCAGCTACGAGCAGTACTTC. As protein: CASSLGSYEQYF.

The rearrangement joins TRBV7-8 to TRBJ1-2; D is ambiguous. This CDR3 is 13 amino acids long. Germline CDR1 reads SGHVS; CDR2 reads FQNEAQ. With 1 base removed from V and 8 bases from J, the gap between germline ends came to 11 bases. The CDR3 sequence: CASSLERSGGYTF. Here the CDR3 DNA reads TGTGCCAGCAGCTTAGAGCGCTCGGGGGGCTACACCTTC.

A note on this clone: Other DNA sequences in this specimen translate into the identical CDR3. This chain links TRBV2 with TRBJ1-1; D unresolved. The V and J ends lost 2 bases and 1 base respectively, with 5 bases between them. In germline, CDR1 is SNHLY, CDR2 FYNNEI. This CDR3 has 13 amino acids. This CDR3 is CASSESGNTEAFF. CDR3 in DNA: TGTGCCAGCAGTGAATCCGGGAACACTGAAGCTTTCTTT.

The V and J genes are TRBV28 and TRBJ2-2; D is unclear. The CDR3 runs to 13 residues. V was cut by 3 bases and J by 7 bases, with 9 bases left in between. Germline V gene lookup returns CDR1 MDHEN and CDR2 SYDVKM. The DNA of the CDR3 is TGTGCCAGCAGTTTGAGGTTACGCGGGGAGCTGTTTTTT. It codes for CASSLRLRGELFF.

The rearrangement links TRBV28 to TRBJ2-2; 7 bases match TRBD1. V gave up 5 bases and J gave up 1 base; unmatched junction bases: 7. There are 16 residues in the CDR3. Looked up from germline, CDR1 is MDHEN and CDR2 is SYDVKM. The CDR3: CASSPAGTENTGELFF. The CDR3 nucleotides read TGTGCCAGCAGTCCCGCCGGGACAGAGAACACCGGGGAGCTGTTTTTT.

This chain joins TRBV30 and TRBJ2-4; possible D gene TRBD1, 7 bases. Looked up from germline, CDR1 is GTSNPN and CDR2 is SVGIG (reference sequence). This CDR3 has 17 amino acids. Between the trimmed V and J ends, which lost 1 base and 3 bases, there was a span of 19 bases. CDR3 sequence: CAWSAPRQGGGKNIQYF. The CDR3 nucleotides are TGTGCCTGGAGTGCCCCCCGGCAGGGGGGAGGCAAAAACATTCAGTACTTC. Complete variable domain (other parts from reference TRBV30 and TRBJ2-4): SQTIHQWPATLVQPVGSPLSLECTVEGTSNPNLYWYRQAAGRGLQLLFYSVGIGQISSEVPQNLSASRPQDRQFILSSKKLLLSDSGFYLCAWSAPRQGGGKNIQYFGAGTRLSVL.

The chain has TRBV19 and TRBJ1-5; D unclear. The CDR3 sequence is 12 residues long. V lost 1 base, J lost 4 bases, and 2 bases lay in between. Germline V CDR1 and CDR2: LNHDA, SQIVND (reference sequence). Here the CDR3 DNA reads TGTGCCAGTAGTATAGTAAATCAGCCCCAGCATTTT. Translation: CASSIVNQPQHF.

The sample holds a few counts of this clone. The J gene is TRBJ2-1, the V gene TRBV11-2, with D perhaps matching TRBD1 (6 bases). Trimming shortened V by 4 bases and J by 0 bases, and 16 bases separated the two germline ends. The CDR3 loop spans 17 amino acids. Germline V lookup: CDR1 SGHAT, CDR2 FQNNGV. The CDR3 protein is CASSSPQGYSSYNEQFF. CDR3 DNA sequence: TGTGCCAGCAGCTCCCCCCAGGGGTATAGCTCCTACAATGAGCAGTTCTTC.

The gene calls are TRBV7-2 and TRBJ2-5; TRBD1 matches at 10 bases. This CDR3 is built from 17 residues. Germline CDR1 SGHTA, CDR2 FQGNSA. V was pared by 3 bases and J by 4 bases, with 11 bases of the junction left unmatched. The CDR3 DNA sequence: TGTGCCAGCAGCTTCTACGACGGGACAGGGGACCGAGAGACCCAGTACTTC. Its translation: CASSFYDGTGDRETQYF.

The V and J genes are TRBV4-2 and TRBJ2-1; 9 bases agree with TRBD2. V lost 1 base, J lost 3 bases, and 7 bases stayed unmatched. There are 17 residues in the CDR3. Germline CDR1 and CDR2: LGHNA and YNFKEQ. The CDR3 here is CASSQGIGRGGYNEQFF. CDR3 sequence (DNA): TGTGCCAGCAGCCAAGGTATAGGGCGGGGGGGCTACAATGAGCAGTTCTTC.

The rearrangement uses TRBV4-1 and TRBJ1-3; the D is unclear. This CDR3 region has 15 residues. Trimming left V 6 bases short and J 2 bases short, with 14 bases between. CDR1 MGHRA and CDR2 YSYEKL come from the germline V gene. The CDR3: CASSPEGATGNTIYF. The CDR3 nucleotides are TGCGCCAGCAGTCCGGAGGGCGCGACTGGAAACACCATATATTTT.

V usage is TRBV29-1 and J usage is TRBJ2-7; possible D gene TRBD2, 5 bases. This CDR3 has 12 residues. V shed 2 bases and J shed 5 bases, with 10 bases lying between them. Germline values: CDR1 SQVTM, CDR2 ANQGSEA. The DNA of the CDR3 is TGCAGCGTTGAAACCGACGGGGACGAGCAGTACTTC. It specifies CSVETDGDEQYF.

The V call is TRBV2, the J call TRBJ2-3; D gene ambiguous. The CDR3 extends over 10 amino acids. The germline CDR1 and CDR2 sequences are SNHLY and FYNNEI. Trimming pared 7 bases from V and 5 bases from J, leaving 4 bases between. The CDR3 loop reads CASNRDTQYF. The CDR3 DNA reads as TGTGCCAGCAATAGAGATACGCAGTATTTT.